Following are 18 T cell receptor beta chains from one sample sequenced in a study of shared clonotypes between healthy human individuals. Terminally differentiated effector memory CD45RA+ cells were excluded from the naive CD8 cells, which were CD45RO-negative and positively selected for CCR7. Data came from immunoSEQ multiplex PCR; TCRdb stores just in-frame clones and leaves some out. Here the sample spans about 2,100,000 clones, roughly 91% being singletons. Material for sequencing was naive CD8+ T cells from PBMCs. The receptors stem from a man between 18 and 35 years old in good health. Some clones in this sample may be carry-over from other donors' samples.

This chain uses TRBV27 with TRBJ2-7; no clear D. Deletions cut 6 bases from V and 2 bases from J, with 14 bases between. The length of the CDR3 is 14 residues. Germline V gene sequence: CDR1 MNHEY, CDR2 SMNVEV (reference sequence). The CDR3: CASRWAAGPYEQYF. In DNA, the CDR3 is TGTGCCAGCAGGTGGGCCGCTGGCCCCTACGAGCAGTACTTC.

The rearrangement joins TRBV19 to TRBJ1-1, with a possible D match to TRBD1 (6 bases). The V end lost 2 bases, the J end lost 4 bases, and 11 bases lay between the germline ends. Germline lookup yields CDR1 LNHDA and CDR2 SQIVND (reference sequence). The CDR3 has 14 residues. CDR3 sequence: CASSIRGAGTEAFF. CDR3 nucleotides: TGTGCCAGTAGTATAAGGGGGGCGGGCACTGAAGCTTTCTTT.

J is TRBJ2-4 and V is TRBV7-2, with 7 nucleotides matching TRBD1. This CDR3 is 15 amino acids long. From germline, CDR1 is SGHTA and CDR2 FQGNSA. Germline trimming cut 5 bases from V and 9 bases from J; bases unmatched to any gene: 13. The CDR3 is CASSDSRGFGSIQYF. CDR3 bases: TGTGCCAGCAGCGACAGCAGGGGGTTCGGGTCCATTCAGTACTTC.

This clone is a singleton in its sample. V is TRBV25-1 and J is TRBJ1-1; TRBD1 matches at 9 bases. V lost 1 base to trimming and J lost 4 bases; unmatched junction nucleotides: 13. The CDR3 covers 18 residues. Germline CDR1 reads MGHDK; CDR2 reads SYGVNS. This CDR3 is CASSESTGTGSRITEAFF. The CDR3 region has the DNA TGTGCCAGCAGTGAATCAACCGGGACAGGGAGTCGGATCACTGAAGCTTTCTTT.

The chain uses TRBV21-1 and TRBJ2-7; no check of the table's D call, TRBD2, against the DNA was made. TRBV21-1 is classified as a pseudogene. The CDR3 is made up of 15 amino acids. CDR3 in DNA: TGTGCCAGCAGCAAAAGACTAGCGGGTTTCCACGAGCAGTACTTC. This sequence encodes CASSKRLAGFHEQYF.

The chain links TRBV6-1 to TRBJ2-1; D remains ambiguous. The CDR3 covers 13 residues. Trimming pared 3 bases from V and 5 bases from J, leaving 8 bases between. Looked up from germline, CDR1 is MNHNS and CDR2 is SASEGT. The CDR3 spells CASSEGLDNEQFF. CDR3 DNA: TGTGCCAGCAGTGAGGGTTTAGACAATGAGCAGTTCTTC.

J is TRBJ2-5 and V is TRBV19; 9 bases line up with TRBD2. This CDR3 has 14 amino acids. J lost 3 bases, V lost 5 bases, and 4 bases had no gene match. Germline-derived CDR1 and CDR2 are LNHDA and SQIVND (reference sequence). CDR3 protein: CASSELAGKETQYF. CDR3 sequence (DNA): TGTGCCAGTAGTGAGCTAGCGGGAAAAGAGACCCAGTACTTC.

The J gene is TRBJ1-5, the V gene TRBV9; possible D gene TRBD1, 5 bases. V lost 0 bases, J lost 11 bases, and 15 bases lay in between. Per the germline V gene, CDR1 is SGDLS and CDR2 is YYNGEE. There are 14 residues in the CDR3. CDR3: CASSVGSGQSAQHF. DNA of the CDR3: TGTGCCAGCAGCGTAGGGTCAGGGCAATCAGCCCAGCATTTT.

The chain joins TRBV11-2 to TRBJ2-3; the match to TRBD2 covers 12 bases. Germline V lookup: CDR1 SGHAT, CDR2 FQNNGV. This CDR3 has 16 amino acids. The trim removed 5 bases at V and 0 bases at J, leaving 3 bases unmatched. CDR3 loop: CASSQGTSGSTDTQYF. The CDR3 bases are TGTGCCAGCAGCCAGGGGACTAGCGGGAGCACAGATACGCAGTATTTT.

This clone was seen more than once but under ten times. The sample holds other DNA sequences that translate to the same CDR3. The chain is built from TRBV7-9 and TRBJ1-5, with no clear D. Germline loops: CDR1 SEHNR, CDR2 FQNEAQ (reference sequence). The V end was cut by 0 bases, the J end by 4 bases, with 7 bases between. The CDR3 contains 14 residues. In DNA form, the CDR3 reads TGTGCCAGCAGCTTAGCGGCAACTAATCAGCCCCAGCATTTT. Its translation is CASSLAATNQPQHF.

The rearrangement links TRBV9 to TRBJ2-7; no definite D call. With 4 bases removed from V and 2 bases from J, the gap between germline ends came to 10 bases. The CDR3 is 13 amino acids. Germline V gene lookup returns CDR1 SGDLS and CDR2 YYNGEE. The chain's CDR3 is CASSPGEPYEQYF. DNA of the CDR3: TGTGCCAGCAGCCCTGGGGAACCCTACGAGCAGTACTTC. Looking up the rest from reference TRBV9 and TRBJ2-7 gives the full variable domain: DSGVTQTPKHLITATGQRVTLRCSPRSGDLSVYWYQQSLDQGLQFLIQYYNGEERAKGNILERFSAQQFPDLHSELNLSSLELGDSALYFCASSPGEPYEQYFGPGTRLTVT.

The gene calls are TRBV19 and TRBJ1-1; the D is unclear. The V gene lost 4 bases and the J gene lost 6 bases, with 18 bases spanning the gap. This CDR3 region has 15 residues. CDR1 and CDR2 (germline): LNHDA, SQIVND (reference sequence). CDR3 in DNA: TGTGCCAGTAGTAGCGGAACATCGGAGTCCTCTGAAGCTTTCTTT. This sequence encodes CASSSGTSESSEAFF.

This chain links TRBV5-1 with TRBJ2-1, with 12 nucleotides matching TRBD2. Germline V gene sequence: CDR1 SGHRS, CDR2 YFSETQ. J lost 5 bases, V lost 4 bases, and 7 bases had no gene match. The CDR3 is 16 residues long. The CDR3 sequence is CASSVLAGGANNEQFF. The DNA of the CDR3 is TGCGCCAGCAGCGTCCTAGCGGGAGGGGCGAACAATGAGCAGTTCTTC.

This chain links TRBV4-1 with TRBJ2-3; perhaps TRBD1 as D (6 bases). Germline CDR1 reads MGHRA; CDR2 reads YSYEKL. The CDR3 consists of 17 residues. V was shortened by 3 bases and J by 6 bases, with 22 bases between the two germline ends. The CDR3 loop reads CASSHIGGAAGLDTQYF. CDR3 coding DNA: TGCGCCAGCAGCCACATAGGGGGTGCGGCTGGGCTTGATACGCAGTATTTT.

The V call is TRBV5-5, the J call TRBJ1-2, with D possibly TRBD1 on 6 matching bases. V lost 0 bases and J 0 bases, leaving 9 bases between the germline ends. Germline CDR1 and CDR2: SGHKS and YYEKEE (reference sequence). This CDR3 has 15 amino acids. The CDR3 region has the DNA TGTGCCAGCAGCTTGGGGACAGCTACTAACTATGGCTACACCTTC. Protein: CASSLGTATNYGYTF.

This chain links TRBV15 with TRBJ2-1, with 11 positions matching TRBD2. V was clipped by 8 bases and J by 4 bases; unmatched bases: 7. This CDR3 region has 15 residues. CDR1 and CDR2 (germline): LNHNV, YYDKDF (reference sequence). The CDR3 sequence: CATASGTSGYNEQFF. The CDR3 DNA reads TGTGCCACCGCATCCGGGACTAGCGGTTACAATGAGCAGTTCTTC. Drawing the rest from reference TRBV15 and TRBJ2-1, the complete variable domain is DAMVIQNPRYQVTQFGKPVTLSCSQTLNHNVMYWYQQKSSQAPKLLFHYYDKDFNNEADTPDNFQSRRPNTSFCFLDIRSPGLGDTAMYLCATASGTSGYNEQFFGPGTRLTVL.

The V and J genes are TRBV5-4 and TRBJ2-5; 8 nucleotides agree with TRBD2. CDR3 size: 16 residues. The trim removed 1 base at V and 5 bases at J, leaving 10 bases unmatched. Germline lookup yields CDR1 SGHNT and CDR2 YYREEE (reference sequence). As DNA, the CDR3 is TGTGCCAGCAGCTTGTGGGGGGTGGCGGGAGGCGAGACCCAGTACTTC. This translates into CASSLWGVAGGETQYF.

V is TRBV28 and J is TRBJ2-5, with 9 nucleotides matching TRBD2. This CDR3 spans 19 amino acids. Germline trimming cut 5 bases from V and 3 bases from J; bases unmatched to any gene: 19. Germline loops: CDR1 MDHEN, CDR2 SYDVKM. DNA for the CDR3: TGTGCCAGCAGTCCTCGAAGGGGCGGGAGGGCCGTTATCGAAGAGACCCAGTACTTC. Protein sequence: CASSPRRGGRAVIEETQYF.